The 28 T cell receptor beta chains listed next were all sequenced from one sample in a study of post-analysis software for immune sequencing data. Study results and limitations: Patients used several TRBV segments, including TRBV5-6, TRBV5-1 and TRBV20-1, more often than controls.

Libraries were made from TCR beta cDNA, and they carried unique molecular identifiers. TCRdb called the PCR reads again in MiXCR, with one record for every CDR3 protein. The profile shows around 500,000 distinct CDR3 sequences, less than 40% of them singletons. Their specific antigens are unknown. Material for sequencing was blood. These receptors all stem from a girl aged 2-17 years with multiple sclerosis.

This clonotype was detected a few times. The gene calls are TRBV27 and TRBJ2-5; TRBD2 aligns across 12 bases. Germline values: CDR1 MNHEY, CDR2 SMNVEV (reference sequence). CDR3 length: 14 residues. The V and J ends lost 6 bases and 5 bases, in that order; junction bases with no gene match: 4. CDR3 DNA sequence: TGTGCCAGCAGGACCACTAGCGGGGGGGAGACCCAGTACTTC. Its protein is CASRTTSGGETQYF.

The J gene is TRBJ1-2, the V gene TRBV5-5; D gene uncertain. Germline V gene data show CDR1 as SGHKS and CDR2 as YYEKEE (reference sequence). V was clipped by 2 bases and J by 3 bases, with 14 bases between them. The CDR3 extends over 15 amino acids. DNA for the CDR3: TGTGCCAGCAGCTTAGCAGGCCAAAAGGACTATGGCTACACCTTC. Protein sequence: CASSLAGQKDYGYTF.

The chain has TRBV12-3 or TRBV12-4 and TRBJ2-1, with 15 bases fitting TRBD2. J was trimmed by 7 bases and V by 5 bases; bases with no gene match: 21. The CDR3 contains 21 residues. The DNA of the CDR3 is TGTGCCAGCAGTCGGGACAGCTCATCCGGGACTAGCGGGGGGCCGTGGAATGAGCAGTTCTTC. It codes for CASSRDSSSGTSGGPWNEQFF.

This clonotype appeared a few times. The chain employs TRBV7-2 and TRBJ2-1; 7 positions match TRBD1. The CDR3 has 14 amino acids. Germline V CDR1 and CDR2: SGHTA, FQGNSA. V lost 5 bases to trimming and J lost 7 bases; unmatched junction nucleotides: 8. The CDR3 coding sequence is TGTGCCAGCAGCCAAGACAGGGTCAGGAATGAGCAGTTCTTC. It is translated as CASSQDRVRNEQFF.

In its sample, this clonotype was seen a few times. The rearrangement joins TRBV7-9 to TRBJ2-1, with D perhaps TRBD2 (5 bases). The CDR3 spans 15 residues. V was pared by 2 bases and J by 2 bases, with 10 bases between. CDR1 and CDR2 from the germline V gene are SEHNR and FQNEAQ (reference sequence). CDR3 loop: CASSLTLAPYNEQFF. CDR3 nucleotide sequence: TGTGCCAGCAGCTTAACCCTAGCCCCCTACAATGAGCAGTTCTTC.

This clonotype was counted between two and nine times. V gene TRBV11-2 combines with J gene TRBJ2-1; no firm D call. Trimming removed 5 bases from V and 0 bases from J, with 8 bases in between. The CDR3 spans 14 residues. The germline V gene encodes CDR1 SGHAT and CDR2 FQNNGV. CDR3 coding DNA: TGTGCCAGCAGCGTCCAGAGCTCCTACAATGAGCAGTTCTTC. Translation gives CASSVQSSYNEQFF.

There are many counts of this clonotype. V and J are TRBV29-1 and TRBJ2-3, with a weak D call TRBD2 (6 bases). Per germline, CDR1 SQVTM and CDR2 ANQGSEA. Trimming cost V 5 bases and J 3 bases, with 12 bases left between them. This CDR3 comprises 13 residues. This CDR3 reads CSVSTSGTDTQYF. CDR3 in DNA: TGCAGCGTTAGTACCAGCGGGACAGATACGCAGTATTTT.

In its sample, this clonotype was seen many times. The rearrangement links TRBV9 to TRBJ2-7, with 12 bases matching TRBD2. The CDR3 sequence is 14 residues long. Germline CDR1 reads SGDLS; CDR2 reads YYNGEE. V lost 4 bases, J lost 4 bases, and 3 bases stayed unmatched. CDR3 sequence: CASSPGTSGYEQYF. Written as DNA, the CDR3 is TGTGCCAGCAGCCCCGGGACTAGCGGGTACGAGCAGTACTTC.

This clonotype was seen a handful of times. V and J are TRBV5-1 and TRBJ2-7; TRBD2 matches at 11 bases. The CDR3 has 15 amino acids. The germline CDR1 and CDR2 sequences are SGHRS and YFSETQ. V was clipped by 3 bases and J by 2 bases; unmatched bases: 4. The CDR3 is CASSWGTSGAYEQYF. CDR3 sequence (DNA): TGCGCCAGCAGCTGGGGGACTAGCGGCGCCTACGAGCAGTACTTC.

The rearrangement uses TRBV7-8 and TRBJ2-7; D may be TRBD1 (5 bases). CDR1 SGHVS and CDR2 FQNEAQ come from the germline V gene. Trimming shortened V by 11 bases and J by 6 bases, and 23 bases separated the two germline ends. This CDR3 spans 14 amino acids. As DNA, the CDR3 is TGTGCCGGTCAGCTTGGGGCCTCCTTCGGCGAGCAGTACTTC. Translated: CAGQLGASFGEQYF.

The table lists this clonotype with a few counts. V and J are TRBV27 and TRBJ2-5; 8 nucleotides align to TRBD1. The better agreement between TRBJ2-7 and the DNA end casts doubt on the J call. Germline CDR1 and CDR2: MNHEY and SMNVEV (reference sequence). The CDR3 consists of 12 residues. The CDR3 nucleotides are TGTGCCAGCGGAAGACAGGGGTACGAGCAGTACTTC. This encodes CASGRQGYEQYF.

This clonotype has more than one count but fewer than ten. J is TRBJ2-5 and V is TRBV20-1; no clear D gene. The CDR3 extends over 16 amino acids. CDR1 and CDR2 from the germline V gene are DFQATT and SNEGSKA (reference sequence). V was pared by 0 bases and J by 3 bases, with 17 bases between. The CDR3 sequence is CSARDNMGSGKETQYF. In DNA, the CDR3 is TGCAGTGCTAGAGATAATATGGGCTCCGGCAAAGAGACCCAGTACTTC.

In the case of this clonotype: A much larger clone is a single base away; this may be a read error. The rearrangement links TRBV27 to TRBJ2-1; 7 bases agree with TRBD2. The assigned J gene may be wrong: the sequence end matches TRBJ2-7 better. Germline CDR1 is MNHEY and CDR2 is SMNVEV (reference sequence). CDR3 length: 17 amino acids. The CDR3 here is CASSPIGVAGSYNEQYF. Written as DNA, the CDR3 is TGTGCCAGCAGTCCAATTGGGGTAGCGGGTTCCTACAATGAGCAGTACTTC.

This clonotype was picked up a small number of times. The rearrangement links TRBV5-1 to TRBJ2-7, with D perhaps given as TRBD1 or TRBD2 (5 bases each). The ends were cut back, 4 bases at V and 2 bases at J, with 16 bases in the middle. CDR3 length equals 15 residues. CDR1 is SGHRS, CDR2 YFSETQ, per germline. CDR3 loop: CASSRDASPAYEQYF. DNA of the CDR3: TGCGCCAGCAGCCGGGACGCCTCCCCCGCCTACGAGCAGTACTTC.

This clonotype occurred a few times. The gene calls are TRBV10-3 and TRBJ1-2, with TRBD1 identical over 8 bases. Germline CDR1 and CDR2: ENHRY and SYGVKD. The trim removed 6 bases at V and 8 bases at J, leaving 5 bases unmatched. CDR3 length equals 12 residues. CDR3 residues: CAISPGTGGYTF. For the CDR3, the DNA is TGTGCCATCAGCCCCGGGACAGGAGGCTACACCTTC.

This clonotype came up a few times. The chain recombines TRBV10-3 with TRBJ2-7; TRBD1 is a possible D gene (5 bases). V was clipped by 2 bases and J by 3 bases, with 14 bases between them. In germline, CDR1 is ENHRY, CDR2 SYGVKD. CDR3 length: 15 amino acids. CDR3 nucleotides: TGTGCCATCAGTGAGCCCAACAGGAGAATCTACGAGCAGTACTTC. This encodes CAISEPNRRIYEQYF.

The chain links TRBV5-1 to TRBJ2-2, with D perhaps TRBD1 (6 bases). CDR3 size: 16 residues. Germline assignment: CDR1 SGHRS and CDR2 YFSETQ. Between the trimmed V and J ends, which lost 8 bases and 6 bases, there was a span of 23 bases. CDR3 DNA: TGCGCCAGTAATCGGGCCGGGACACCGACCGCCGGGGAGCTGTTTTTT. It codes for CASNRAGTPTAGELFF.

The chain combines TRBV5-1 with TRBJ1-2; unclear D gene. The germline V and J ends were trimmed by 0 bases and 4 bases, with 10 bases remaining between them. The CDR3 is made up of 14 amino acids. Germline V CDR1 and CDR2: SGHRS, YFSETQ. CDR3 protein: CASSLVGDVYGYTF. DNA of the CDR3: TGCGCCAGCAGCTTGGTTGGAGATGTCTATGGCTACACCTTC.

This CDR3 reads CASSQEGPDLVAQYF. The CDR3 DNA follows: TGTGCCAGCAGCCAAGAGGGTCCGGACTTAGTGGCGCAGTATTTT. This rearrangement joins TRBV4-2 to TRBJ2-3, with D perhaps TRBD2 (5 bases). Trimming took off 0 bases at V and 10 bases at J, with 17 bases between the two ends. CDR1 is LGHNA, CDR2 YNFKEQ, per germline. The CDR3 consists of 15 residues.

V is TRBV7-3 and J is TRBJ2-1; 12 bases match TRBD1. Germline loops: CDR1 SGHTA, CDR2 FQGTGA. This CDR3 is built from 16 residues. Trimming removed 4 bases from V and 7 bases from J; junction bases left unmatched: 8. The CDR3 region is CASSSGGQGARNEQFF. The CDR3 region has the DNA TGTGCCAGCAGCTCAGGGGGACAGGGGGCGAGGAATGAGCAGTTCTTC.

This clonotype occurred a few times. The V call is TRBV15, the J call TRBJ2-7, with D tentatively TRBD2 (6 bases). Germline V gene data show CDR1 as LNHNV and CDR2 as YYDKDF (reference sequence). The CDR3 is made up of 14 amino acids. The V end lost 5 bases, the J end lost 1 base, and 12 bases lay between the germline ends. The chain's CDR3 is CATSASGTSYEQYF. The CDR3 DNA is TGTGCCACCAGCGCCTCCGGGACTTCCTACGAGCAGTACTTC.

This chain links TRBV29-1 with TRBJ1-1; 7 bases map to TRBD1. This CDR3 is built from 13 residues. With 7 bases clipped from V and 1 base from J, the junction kept 6 bases outside the gene matches. Per the germline V gene, CDR1 is SQVTM and CDR2 is ANQGSEA. The CDR3 is CSAATGWNTEAFF. The CDR3 nucleotides are TGCAGCGCTGCGACAGGGTGGAACACTGAAGCTTTCTTT.

CDR3 sequence: CASSYGQRSTEAFF. The CDR3 nucleotides read TGTGCCAGCAGTTACGGGCAGAGGAGCACTGAAGCTTTCTTT. The chain combines TRBV6-5 with TRBJ1-1, with no clear D. Germline values: CDR1 MNHEY, CDR2 SVGAGI. This CDR3 has 14 residues. Trimming left V 2 bases short and J 4 bases short, with 11 bases between.

Concerning this clonotype: At one end the junction does not follow the germline gene, possibly because of a read error. J is TRBJ2-1 and V is TRBV7-3, with D possibly matching TRBD1 (5 bases). CDR3 size: 14 residues. The germline V gene encodes CDR1 SGHTA and CDR2 FQGTGA. CDR3 region: CASSKVDNANEQCF. The CDR3 nucleotides read TGTGCCAGCAGCAAGGTGGACAACGCAAATGAGCAGTGCTTC. Full variable domain (rest looked up from reference TRBV7-3 and TRBJ2-1): GAGVSQTPSNKVTEKGKYVELRCDPISGHTALYWYRQSLGQGPEFLIYFQGTGAADDSGLPNDRFFAVRPEGSVSTLKIQRTERGDSAVYLCASSKVDNANEQCFGPGTRLTVL.

J is TRBJ1-5 and V is TRBV6-2 or TRBV6-3, with 7 bases matching TRBD1. With 6 bases clipped from V and 6 bases from J, the junction kept 14 bases outside the gene matches. CDR1 is MNHEY, CDR2 SVGEGT, per germline. CDR3 size: 16 residues. The CDR3 DNA sequence: TGTGCCAGCAGCCCCCCCGACAGGGATAAGATTCAGCCCCAGCATTTT. It translates to CASSPPDRDKIQPQHF.

In its sample, this clonotype was seen a few times. The V call is TRBV7-9, the J call TRBJ2-1, with TRBD2 matching over 11 bases. This CDR3 spans 17 amino acids. Germline CDR1 and CDR2: SEHNR and FQNEAQ (reference sequence). V was pared by 5 bases and J by 7 bases, with 13 bases of the junction left unmatched. CDR3 amino acids: CASSHSGGARTVNEQFF. The CDR3 DNA is TGTGCCAGCAGCCATAGCGGGGGGGCCCGAACCGTTAATGAGCAGTTCTTC.

This clonotype was counted only a few times. The V gene is TRBV15, the J gene TRBJ1-5, with D possibly being TRBD1 (6 bases). Germline values: CDR1 LNHNV, CDR2 YYDKDF (reference sequence). Deletions cut 2 bases from V and 6 bases from J, with 17 bases between. The CDR3 has 16 residues. The CDR3 DNA reads TGTGCCACCAGCAGATCCCAGGGTACAGGGAGTCAGCCCCAGCATTTT. It yields the protein CATSRSQGTGSQPQHF.

The chain uses TRBV5-1 and TRBJ1-2, with D hard to call. The V end lost 0 bases, the J end lost 8 bases, and 14 bases lay between the germline ends. The CDR3 sequence is 14 residues long. In germline, CDR1 is SGHRS, CDR2 YFSETQ. CDR3 sequence: CASSLEGSLKGYTF. The CDR3 DNA sequence: TGCGCCAGCAGCTTGGAAGGGAGCCTGAAGGGCTACACCTTC.